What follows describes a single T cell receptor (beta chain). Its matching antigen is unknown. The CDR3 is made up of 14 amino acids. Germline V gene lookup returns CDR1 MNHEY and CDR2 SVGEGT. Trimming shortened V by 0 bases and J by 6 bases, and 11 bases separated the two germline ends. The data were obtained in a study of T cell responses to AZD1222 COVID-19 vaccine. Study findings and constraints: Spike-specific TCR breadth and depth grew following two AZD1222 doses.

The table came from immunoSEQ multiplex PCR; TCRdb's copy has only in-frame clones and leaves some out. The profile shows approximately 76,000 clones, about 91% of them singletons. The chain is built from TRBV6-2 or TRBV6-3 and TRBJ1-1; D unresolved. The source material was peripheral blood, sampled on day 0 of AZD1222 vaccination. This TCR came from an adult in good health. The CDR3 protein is CASSYSRGFAEAFF. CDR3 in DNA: TGTGCCAGCAGTTACTCCCGGGGTTTCGCTGAAGCTTTCTTT.